The present T cell receptor (beta chain) was sequenced within a study of T cells in Graves' hyperthyroidism and ophthalmopathy. TCR beta CDR3 regions were amplified from RNA. A first-round RT-PCR of the TCR CDR3 used the HTBI primer set. TCRdb redid the calling of the multiplex PCR reads with MiXCR, one entry per CDR3 protein. This table has about 320,000 distinct CDR3 sequences, 16% appearing once. This CDR3 spans 15 amino acids. Losses at the gene ends were 2 bases for V and 2 bases for J; bases not matched to a gene: 2. Germline V gene lookup returns CDR1 SGHAT and CDR2 FQDESV (reference sequence). Findings and caveats of the study: Through a model of 13 V-J features, ophthalmopathy was separated from stable hyperthyroidism. Expanded thyroid clonotypes (above 0.001) were mostly also found in blood.

This clonotype was seen repeatedly, ten times or more. Its matching antigen is unknown. The origin of this receptor is a man aged 25-45 years with Graves' hyperthyroidism. What was sequenced was blood. This rearrangement joins TRBV11-1 to TRBJ2-1; TRBD2 agrees at 8 bases. CDR3 sequence: CASSLLGLAYNEQFF. The CDR3 DNA reads as TGTGCCAGCAGCTTACTGGGACTAGCCTACAATGAGCAGTTCTTC.